This T cell receptor beta chain was documented in a study of T cells expressing NK-cell markers. About the research overall: Eight donors were sequenced, of whom seven were HCMV-seropositive, while the remaining one was HCMV-seronegative.

From the 5' RACE reads, TCRdb lists one entry per CDR3 protein and no DNA. This repertoire includes about 400,000 distinct CDR3 sequences. A remark on this clonotype: Its antigen is unknown.

Whole-study findings and limits: Dominant NKG2C+ clonotypes accounted for 1.0-7.0% of CD8+ T cells in about six donors. Certain NKG2C+ T cell clones were expanded, and their HCMV specificity remained unclear. There were a handful of donors in whom these clonotypes also led the CD3+CD56-NKG2C+ fraction.

This CDR3 has 14 amino acids. Germline V gene data show CDR1 as LNHNV and CDR2 as YYDKDF (reference sequence). The gene calls are TRBV15 and TRBJ1-2. Material for sequencing was blood T cells: a sorted CD56 or NKG2C T cell subset, CD4+ or CD8+ T cells, or bulk PBMC T cells (not recorded which). This sequence was found in a woman in her forties or fifties in good health. CDR3 protein: CATSRETDYYGYTF.